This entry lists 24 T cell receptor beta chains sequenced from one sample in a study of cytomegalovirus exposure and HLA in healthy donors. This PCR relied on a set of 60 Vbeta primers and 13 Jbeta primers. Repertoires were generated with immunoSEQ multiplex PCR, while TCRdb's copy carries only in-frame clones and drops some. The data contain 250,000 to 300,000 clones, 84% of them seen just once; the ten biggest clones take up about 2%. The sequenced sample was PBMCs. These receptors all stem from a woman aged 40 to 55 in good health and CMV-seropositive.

The CDR3 DNA reads as TGTGCCAGCAGAATCGGGACAGTTACCTGGGATGAGCAGTTCTTC. Amino acids: CASRIGTVTWDEQFF. The V gene is TRBV5-5, the J gene TRBJ2-1; 7 bases map to TRBD1. The V gene's germline CDR1 is SGHKS and CDR2 YYEKEE (reference sequence). The CDR3 consists of 15 residues. V shed 5 bases and J 8 bases; nucleotides not matched to a gene: 13.

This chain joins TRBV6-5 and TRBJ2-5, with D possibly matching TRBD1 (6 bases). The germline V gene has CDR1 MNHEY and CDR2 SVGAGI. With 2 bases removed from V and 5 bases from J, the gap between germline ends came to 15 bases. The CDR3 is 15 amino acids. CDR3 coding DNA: TGTGCCAGCAGTTACGGTGGGGGCGTCGGGGAGACCCAGTACTTC. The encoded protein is CASSYGGGVGETQYF.

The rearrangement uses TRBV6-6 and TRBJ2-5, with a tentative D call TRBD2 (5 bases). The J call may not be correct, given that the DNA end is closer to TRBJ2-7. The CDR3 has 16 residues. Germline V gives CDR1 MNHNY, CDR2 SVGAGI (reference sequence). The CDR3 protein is CASSPLGKGGSYEQYF. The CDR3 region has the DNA TGTGCCAGCAGTCCCCTCGGGAAGGGTGGCTCCTACGAGCAGTACTTC.

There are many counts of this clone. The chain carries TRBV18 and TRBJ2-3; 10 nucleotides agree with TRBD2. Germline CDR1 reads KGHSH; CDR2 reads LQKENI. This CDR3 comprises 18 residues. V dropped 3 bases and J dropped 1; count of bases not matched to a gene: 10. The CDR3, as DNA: TGTGCCAGCTCACCGATCCCCGGACTAGCGGATCGCACAGATACGCAGTATTTT. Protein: CASSPIPGLADRTDTQYF.

The CDR3 reads CAWRVLRTGNEQYF. CDR3 DNA sequence: TGTGCCTGGAGGGTTCTCCGGACAGGGAATGAGCAGTACTTC. V is TRBV30 and J is TRBJ2-7, with 8 bases fitting TRBD1. The germline gives CDR1 GTSNPN, CDR2 SVGIG (reference sequence). V was clipped by 3 bases and J by 7 bases; unmatched bases: 11. This CDR3 region has 14 residues.

The CDR3 coding sequence is TGTGCCAGCAGTTCCAGGCAGGGGGCGAATTCACCCCTCCACTTT. Its translation: CASSSRQGANSPLHF. The chain joins TRBV28 to TRBJ1-6; TRBD1 matches at 8 bases. The V segment lost 4 bases and the J segment 7 bases; nucleotides outside the gene matches: 6. The germline gives CDR1 MDHEN, CDR2 SYDVKM. The CDR3 totals 15 residues.

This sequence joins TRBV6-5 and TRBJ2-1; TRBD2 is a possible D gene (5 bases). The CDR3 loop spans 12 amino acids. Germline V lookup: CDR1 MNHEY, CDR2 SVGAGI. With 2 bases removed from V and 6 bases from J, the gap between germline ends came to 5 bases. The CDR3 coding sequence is TGTGCCAGCAGTTACGGGAGCAATGAGCAGTTCTTC. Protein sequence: CASSYGSNEQFF.

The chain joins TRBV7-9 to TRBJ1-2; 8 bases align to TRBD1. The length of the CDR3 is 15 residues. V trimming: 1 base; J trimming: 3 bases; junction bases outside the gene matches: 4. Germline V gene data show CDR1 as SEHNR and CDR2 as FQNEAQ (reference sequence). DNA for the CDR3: TGTGCCAGCAGCTTAGAGGGACAGGTTCACTATGGCTACACCTTC. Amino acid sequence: CASSLEGQVHYGYTF.

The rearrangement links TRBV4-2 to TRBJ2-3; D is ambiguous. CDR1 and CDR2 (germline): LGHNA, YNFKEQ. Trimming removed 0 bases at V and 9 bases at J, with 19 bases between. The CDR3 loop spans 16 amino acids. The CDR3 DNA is TGTGCCAGCAGCCAAGAGTCCGACTCCACGTTTCGGACGCAGTATTTT. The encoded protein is CASSQESDSTFRTQYF.

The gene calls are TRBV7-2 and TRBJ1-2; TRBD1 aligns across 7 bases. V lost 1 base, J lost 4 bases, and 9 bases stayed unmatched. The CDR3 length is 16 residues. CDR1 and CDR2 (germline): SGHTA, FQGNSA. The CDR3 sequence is CASSLVGGSGGYGYTF. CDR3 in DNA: TGTGCCAGCAGCTTAGTAGGCGGATCAGGGGGCTATGGCTACACCTTC.

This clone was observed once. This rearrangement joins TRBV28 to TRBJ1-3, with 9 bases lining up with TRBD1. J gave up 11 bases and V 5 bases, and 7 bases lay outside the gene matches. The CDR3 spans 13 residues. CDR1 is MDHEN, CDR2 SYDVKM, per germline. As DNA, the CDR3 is TGTGCCAGCAGTCCCGGGACAGGGCGATCCATATATTTT. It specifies CASSPGTGRSIYF.

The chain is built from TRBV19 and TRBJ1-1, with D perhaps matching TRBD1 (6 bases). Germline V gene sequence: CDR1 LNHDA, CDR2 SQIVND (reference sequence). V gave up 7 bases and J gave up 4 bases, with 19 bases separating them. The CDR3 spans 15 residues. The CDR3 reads CASTELRGWGTEAFF. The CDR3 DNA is TGTGCCAGTACCGAACTCAGGGGATGGGGCACTGAAGCTTTCTTT.

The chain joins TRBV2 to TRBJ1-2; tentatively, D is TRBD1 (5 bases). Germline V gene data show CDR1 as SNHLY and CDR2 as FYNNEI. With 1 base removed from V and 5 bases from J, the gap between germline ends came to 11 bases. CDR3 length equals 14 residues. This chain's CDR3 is CASSEGGVGYGYTF. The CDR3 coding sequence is TGTGCCAGCAGTGAAGGGGGCGTAGGGTATGGCTACACCTTC.

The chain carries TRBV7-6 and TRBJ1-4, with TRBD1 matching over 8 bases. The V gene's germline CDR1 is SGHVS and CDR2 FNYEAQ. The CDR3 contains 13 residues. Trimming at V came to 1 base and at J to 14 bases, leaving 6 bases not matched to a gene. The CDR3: CASSLGEQGGLFF. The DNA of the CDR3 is TGTGCCAGCAGCTTAGGGGAACAGGGGGGTCTGTTTTTT.

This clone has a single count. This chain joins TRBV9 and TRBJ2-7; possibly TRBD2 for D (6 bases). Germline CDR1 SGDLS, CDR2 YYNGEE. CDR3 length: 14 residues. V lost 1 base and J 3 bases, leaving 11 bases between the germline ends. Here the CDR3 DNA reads TGTGCCAGCAGCGTATCGGGAGAAGGCTACGAGCAGTACTTC. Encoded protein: CASSVSGEGYEQYF.

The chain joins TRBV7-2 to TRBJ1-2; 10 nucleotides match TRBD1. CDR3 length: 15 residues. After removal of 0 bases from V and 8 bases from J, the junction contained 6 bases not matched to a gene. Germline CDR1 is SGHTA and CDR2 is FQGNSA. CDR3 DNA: TGTGCCAGCAGCTTAGCAGGGACAGGGGCGGGGGGCTACACCTTC. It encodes CASSLAGTGAGGYTF. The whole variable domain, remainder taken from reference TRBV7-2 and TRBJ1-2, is GAGVSQSPSNKVTEKGKDVELRCDPISGHTALYWYRQSLGQGLEFLIYFQGNSAPDKSGLPSDRFSAERTGGSVSTLTIQRTQQEDSAVYLCASSLAGTGAGGYTFGSGTRLTVV.

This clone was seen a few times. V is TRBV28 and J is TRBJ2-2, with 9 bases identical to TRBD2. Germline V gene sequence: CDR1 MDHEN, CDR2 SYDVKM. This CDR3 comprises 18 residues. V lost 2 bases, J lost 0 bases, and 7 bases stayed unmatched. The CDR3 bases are TGTGCCAGCAGTTTAGACGCGGGAGGGCTCTCGAACACCGGGGAGCTGTTTTTT. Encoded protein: CASSLDAGGLSNTGELFF.

The CDR3 bases are TGTGCCAGCAGCTCACGCTCCGGGATCATAAATGAAAAACTGTTTTTT. Its protein is CASSSRSGIINEKLFF. The V call is TRBV7-2, the J call TRBJ1-4; D call uncertain. Trimming took off 4 bases at V and 5 bases at J, with 17 bases between the two ends. The germline CDR1 and CDR2 sequences are SGHTA and FQGNSA. The CDR3 loop spans 16 amino acids.

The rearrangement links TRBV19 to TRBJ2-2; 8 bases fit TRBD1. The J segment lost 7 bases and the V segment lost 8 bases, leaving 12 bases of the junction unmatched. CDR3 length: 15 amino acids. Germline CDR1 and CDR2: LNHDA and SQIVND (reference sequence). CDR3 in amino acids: CASLPDRGVGGELFF. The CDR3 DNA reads TGTGCCAGTCTACCCGACAGGGGAGTTGGCGGGGAGCTGTTTTTT.

The CDR3 spells CASKSNSGRRDIQYF. The CDR3 nucleotides are TGTGCCAGCAAGAGTAACAGCGGGAGGAGAGACATTCAGTACTTC. This chain connects TRBV2 to TRBJ2-4; the match to TRBD2 covers 9 bases. This CDR3 is 15 amino acids long. V gave up 7 bases and J gave up 8 bases; unmatched junction bases: 12. Germline assignment: CDR1 SNHLY and CDR2 FYNNEI. Variable domain in full (rest from reference TRBV2 and TRBJ2-4): EPEVTQTPSHQVTQMGQEVILRCVPISNHLYFYWYRQILGQKVEFLVSFYNNEISEKSEIFDDQFSVERPDGSNFTLKIRSTKLEDSAMYFCASKSNSGRRDIQYFGAGTRLSVL.

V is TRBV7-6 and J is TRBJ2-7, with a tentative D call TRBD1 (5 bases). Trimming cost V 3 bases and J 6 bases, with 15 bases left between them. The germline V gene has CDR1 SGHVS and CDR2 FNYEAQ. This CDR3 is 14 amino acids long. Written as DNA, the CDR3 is TGTGCCAGCAGCTTGGGCGGTGGGGCCACCGAGCAGTACTTC. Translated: CASSLGGGATEQYF.

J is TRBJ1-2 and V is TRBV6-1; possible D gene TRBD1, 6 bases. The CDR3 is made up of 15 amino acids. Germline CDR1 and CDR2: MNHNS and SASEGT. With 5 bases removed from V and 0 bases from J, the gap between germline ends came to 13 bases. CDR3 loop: CASSRTEGANYGYTF. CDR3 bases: TGTGCCAGCAGTCGGACAGAAGGGGCTAACTATGGCTACACCTTC.

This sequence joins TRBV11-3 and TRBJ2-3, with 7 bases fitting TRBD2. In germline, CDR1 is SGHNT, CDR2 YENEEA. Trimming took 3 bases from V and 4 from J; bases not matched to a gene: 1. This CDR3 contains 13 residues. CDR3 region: CASSFAGADTQYF. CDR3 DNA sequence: TGTGCCAGCAGCTTTGCGGGAGCAGATACGCAGTATTTT.

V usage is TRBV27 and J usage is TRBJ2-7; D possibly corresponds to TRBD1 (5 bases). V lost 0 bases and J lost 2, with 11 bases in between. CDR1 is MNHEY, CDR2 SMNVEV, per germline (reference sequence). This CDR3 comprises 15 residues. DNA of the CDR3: TGTGCCAGCAGTTTATCGCGTGGCAGGGCCTACGAGCAGTACTTC. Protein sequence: CASSLSRGRAYEQYF.